Each of the 10 T cell receptor beta chains below was sequenced from the same sample in a study of blood T cell repertoires in COVID-19. The data were produced by immunoSEQ multiplex PCR, yet TCRdb's version contains in-frame clones alone and is incomplete. The sample has under 250,000 clones, roughly 88% seen once. Input material: peripheral blood. The receptors were sampled from a woman over 75 with COVID-19, enrolled during active disease.

The DNA of the CDR3 is TGTGCCAGCAGCCCTCGGGGGGGGGATACGCAGTATTTT. Encoded protein: CASSPRGGDTQYF. V is TRBV9 and J is TRBJ2-3; TRBD2 aligns across 8 bases. The CDR3 loop spans 13 amino acids. Germline values: CDR1 SGDLS, CDR2 YYNGEE. The V segment lost 4 bases and the J segment 6 bases; nucleotides outside the gene matches: 4.

This chain joins TRBV28 and TRBJ1-5, with D tentatively TRBD1 (6 bases). The length of the CDR3 is 15 residues. V was pared by 10 bases and J by 2 bases, with 18 bases between. Germline V gene sequence: CDR1 MDHEN, CDR2 SYDVKM. The chain's CDR3 is CATTEGQGRNQPQHF. The CDR3 DNA follows: TGTGCCACCACCGAAGGCCAGGGGCGCAATCAGCCCCAGCATTTT.

The CDR3, as DNA: TGTGCCAGCAGCTTGGGCCAGGGTGAAAAACTGTTTTTT. It yields the protein CASSLGQGEKLFF. The V call is TRBV5-6, the J call TRBJ1-4; D possibly corresponds to TRBD1 (5 bases). V lost 0 bases and J lost 7, with 7 bases in between. CDR1 is SGHDT and CDR2 is YYEEEE in the germline V gene. This CDR3 is 13 amino acids long.

With respect to this clone: The DNA is omitted, as the CDR3 cannot be located on it reliably, and the CDR3 follows TCRdb's listing. The chain recombines TRBV29-1 with TRBJ1-1; no DNA check was done on the table's D call, TRBD1. The germline gives CDR1 SQVTM, CDR2 ANQGSEA. The CDR3 contains 12 residues when both ends are counted. The CDR3 is CSVGSGTGTTFF.

V gene TRBV28 combines with J gene TRBJ1-5, with D possibly TRBD1 on 5 matching bases. The germline V gene encodes CDR1 MDHEN and CDR2 SYDVKM. Trimming left V 3 bases short and J 1 base short, with 10 bases between. CDR3 length: 15 residues. The CDR3 DNA sequence: TGTGCCAGCAGTTTGCAAGGGGAAAGCAATCAGCCCCAGCATTTT. This codes for CASSLQGESNQPQHF.

As DNA, the CDR3 is TGTGCCAGCAGCCAAGGGGGATACAATCAGCCCCAGCATTTT. Translated: CASSQGGYNQPQHF. The chain carries TRBV7-2 and TRBJ1-5, with D perhaps TRBD1 (6 bases). Germline V lookup: CDR1 SGHTA, CDR2 FQGNSA. The CDR3 sequence is 14 residues long. V lost 5 bases and J lost 3, with 11 bases in between.

This clone occurred once. V gene TRBV28 combines with J gene TRBJ1-4; TRBD1 might be the D (5 bases). Trimming removed 3 bases from V and 4 bases from J, with 9 bases in between. The CDR3 loop spans 14 amino acids. Germline lookup yields CDR1 MDHEN and CDR2 SYDVKM. CDR3 in amino acids: CASSLDTLNEKLFF. CDR3 in DNA: TGTGCCAGCAGTTTGGACACACTTAATGAAAAACTGTTTTTT.

This chain links TRBV2 with TRBJ1-6, with a tentative D call TRBD1 (6 bases). The V gene's germline CDR1 is SNHLY and CDR2 FYNNEI. With 5 bases removed from V and 5 bases from J, the gap between germline ends came to 10 bases. This CDR3 spans 14 amino acids. Here the CDR3 DNA reads TGTGCCAGCAGTTCAGGGGCTAATAATTCACCCCTCCACTTT. Its translation: CASSSGANNSPLHF.

The chain employs TRBV12-3 or TRBV12-4 and TRBJ2-1, with a weak D call TRBD2 (6 bases). The CDR3 extends over 13 amino acids. The V gene lost 6 bases and the J gene lost 10 bases, with 16 bases spanning the gap. The CDR3 region is CASSSRLEGEQFF. The CDR3 DNA reads as TGTGCCAGCAGCTCCCGCCTGGAGGGCGAGCAGTTCTTC.

The rearrangement uses TRBV12-3 or TRBV12-4 and TRBJ2-7; D unresolved. Trimming took 5 bases from V and 2 from J, leaving 4 bases between them. The CDR3 runs to 11 residues. The DNA of the CDR3 is TGTGCCAGCAGTCGGGCCTACGAGCAGTACTTC. Its translation is CASSRAYEQYF.